This T cell receptor (beta chain) was documented in a study of T cell responses to AZD1222 COVID-19 vaccine. Study outcomes and limitations: Only a handful of AZD1222 recipients tested seropositive at baseline. With two AZD1222 doses given, Spike-specific TCR breadth and depth both rose. The donors showed a predominance of white British ancestry and of females, with possible underestimation of clonal diversity. Spike was spanned by vaccine-associated CD4 TCRs, with dominance at 160-218 and 743-854.

Comment on this clone: As yet, its antigen is unknown.

Some clones are missing from TCRdb's copy, which holds only in-frame ones; the method was immunoSEQ multiplex PCR. The table lists approximately 100,000 clones, around 85% of them singletons. The CDR3 consists of 15 residues. Trimming stripped 4 bases from V and 2 bases from J, with 13 bases between. The germline V gene encodes CDR1 SGHRS and CDR2 YFSETQ. The chain couples TRBV5-1 to TRBJ1-3; a possible D gene is TRBD1 (5 bases). Sequencing used peripheral blood, obtained 28 days after the second AZD1222 dose. The receptor's source is an adult who received the AZD1222 COVID-19 vaccine. The CDR3 here is CASSVGDGPGNTIYF. CDR3 DNA: TGCGCCAGCAGCGTAGGGGACGGGCCTGGAAACACCATATATTTT. The full variable domain, rest sourced from reference TRBV5-1 and TRBJ1-3, is KAGVTQTPRYLIKTRGQQVTLSCSPISGHRSVSWYQQTPGQGLQFLFEYFSETQRNKGNFPGRFSGRQFSNSRSEMNVSTLELGDSALYLCASSVGDGPGNTIYFGEGSWLTVV.